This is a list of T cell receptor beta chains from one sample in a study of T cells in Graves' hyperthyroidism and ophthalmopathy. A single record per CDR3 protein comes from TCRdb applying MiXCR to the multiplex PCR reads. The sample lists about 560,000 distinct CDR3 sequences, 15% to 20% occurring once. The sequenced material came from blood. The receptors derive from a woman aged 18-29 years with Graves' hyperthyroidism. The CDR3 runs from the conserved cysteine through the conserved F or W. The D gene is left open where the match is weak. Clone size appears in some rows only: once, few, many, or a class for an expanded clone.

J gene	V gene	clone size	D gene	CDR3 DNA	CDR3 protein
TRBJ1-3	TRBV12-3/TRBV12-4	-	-	TGTGCCAGCAGTCCGTTTGGCGTCGGGAGGTTCTTTGGAAACACCATATATTTT	CASSPFGVGRFFGNTIYF
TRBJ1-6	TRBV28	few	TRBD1	TGTGCCAGCAGTCCTCAGGGGGCGTCATCCAATTCACCCCTCCACTTT	CASSPQGASSNSPLHF
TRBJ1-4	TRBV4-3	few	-	TGCGCCAGCAGCCAAGAAGAGGGTAGGAGGGGGAATGAAAAACTGTTTTTT	CASSQEEGRRGNEKLFF
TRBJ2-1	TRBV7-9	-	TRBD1	TGTGCCAGCAGCCATGGCAGGGGGCGACGCAATGAGCAGTTCTTC	CASSHGRGRRNEQFF
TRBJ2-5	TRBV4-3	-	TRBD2	TGCGCCAGCAGCCAAGACCGGCGGGGGGAAGAGACCCGGTACTTC	CASSQDRRGEETRYF
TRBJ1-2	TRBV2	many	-	TGTGCCAGCAGTTGGCGTAGGGCCCTAGATGGCTACACCTTC	CASSWRRALDGYTF
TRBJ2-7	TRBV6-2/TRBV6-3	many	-	TGTGCCAGCAGTTTATCGGGCCCATACTCCTACGAGCAGTACTTC	CASSLSGPYSYEQYF
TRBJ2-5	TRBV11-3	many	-	TGTGCCAGCAGCCCCTCGACTAGGGCAGAGACCCAGTACTTC	CASSPSTRAETQYF
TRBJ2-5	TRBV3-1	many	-	TGTGCCAGCAGCCAAGATTCCCCGGGCTCCCAAGAGACCCAGTACTTC	CASSQDSPGSQETQYF
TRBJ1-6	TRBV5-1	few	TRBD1	TGCGCCAGCAGCCCGCGGACAGGGAGTAATTCACCCCTCCACTTT	CASSPRTGSNSPLHF
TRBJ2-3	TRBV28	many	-	TGTGCCAGCAGTGTCCCGAAAAGTGGGAGGTCGAGCACAGATACGCAGTATTTT	CASSVPKSGRSSTDTQYF
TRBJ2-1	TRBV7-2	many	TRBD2	TGTGCCAGCAGCTTAGTAATAGCGGGGGGTCGGGGGGAGCAGTTCTTC	CASSLVIAGGRGEQFF
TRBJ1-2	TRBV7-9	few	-	TGTGCCAGCAGCCCCTGGCAGGCCATGGATGGCTACACCTTC	CASSPWQAMDGYTF
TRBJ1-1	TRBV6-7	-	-	TGTGCCAGCAGTTTTCACAGGAATAACACTGAAGCTTTCTTT	CASSFHRNNTEAFF
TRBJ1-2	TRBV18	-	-	TGTGCCAGCCTGGCGGGGCCGAACTATGGCTACACCTTC	CASLAGPNYGYTF
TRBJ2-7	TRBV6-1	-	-	TGTGCCAGCAGTGCCTTGACAGACGAGCAGTACTTC	CASSALTDEQYF
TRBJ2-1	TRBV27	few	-	TGTGCCAGCAGTCGGACTCGCGAGGGTGAGCAGTTCTTC	CASSRTREGEQFF
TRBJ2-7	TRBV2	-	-	TGTGCCAGCGTGGAGGATTCAGGGGTCGCGCAGTACTTC	CASVEDSGVAQYF
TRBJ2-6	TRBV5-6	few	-	TGTGCCAGCAGCTTAACGGGCGTCTCTGGGGCCAACGTCCTGACTTTC	CASSLTGVSGANVLTF
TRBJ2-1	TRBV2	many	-	TGTGCCAGCAGTGAAAGCAGGGTCGGCAATGAGCAGTTCTTC	CASSESRVGNEQFF
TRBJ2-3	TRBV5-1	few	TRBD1	TGCGCCAGCCGAGCGGACAGGGCGCCTCTTACGCAGTATTTT	CASRADRAPLTQYF
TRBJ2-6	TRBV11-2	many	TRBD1	TGTGCCAGCAGCGGCCGGACAGGGGGCTCTGGGGCCAACGTCCTGACTTTC	CASSGRTGGSGANVLTF
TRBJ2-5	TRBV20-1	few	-	TGCAGTGCTAGAGCGGTGGACGAGACCCAGTACTTC	CSARAVDETQYF